This entry concerns a single TCR beta chain. This CDR3 region has 18 residues. The J segment lost 1 base and the V segment lost 2 bases, leaving 11 bases of the junction unmatched. Germline V lookup: CDR1 ENHRY, CDR2 SYGVKD. One entry per CDR3 protein, called by TCRdb with MiXCR from the RT-PCR reads. Of approximately 170,000 distinct CDR3 sequences in the sample, approximately 24% were seen once. The data are from a study of patients and donors after allogeneic stem cell transplantation. This sequence joins TRBV10-3 and TRBJ1-1; 9 bases fit TRBD1. This receptor was identified in a human donor who was either an allogeneic HSCT recipient or a stem cell or donor lymphocyte infusion donor (not recorded which). It is not recorded whose cells these are; they may come from a transplant donor. Sequenced input: blood, either unsorted or a sorted T cell fraction (not recorded which). CDR3 sequence reads: CAISEEGWTGVGNTEAFF. The CDR3 nucleotides read TGTGCCATCAGTGAGGAGGGTTGGACAGGGGTGGGGAACACTGAAGCTTTCTTT.